This T cell receptor beta chain was sequenced during a study of technical replicates of blood from a few donors. Only in-frame clones appear in the TCRdb table, and some are missing; sequencing was by immunoSEQ multiplex PCR. This sample has roughly 64,000 clones, with 70% to 90% found just once. CDR1 KGHSH and CDR2 LQKENI come from the germline V gene. This CDR3 has 13 residues. V lost 3 bases and J 6 bases, leaving 11 bases between the germline ends. Material: PBMCs. This clonotype originated in a human donor in good health. Some clones in this sample may be carry-over from other donors' samples. The chain has TRBV18 and TRBJ1-1; D is unclear. The DNA for the CDR3 is TGTGCCAGCTCACCCAACGTCGGGGCTGAAGCTTTCTTT. This translates into CASSPNVGAEAFF.